What follows describes a single T cell receptor (beta chain). This sample stems from a study of T cell responses to AZD1222 COVID-19 vaccine. Using immunoSEQ multiplex PCR, the repertoire was profiled, and TCRdb retains in-frame clones only, with some absent. The sample includes 84,000 or so clones, around 87% of them seen just once. Germline V CDR1 and CDR2: SGHNT, YYREEE (reference sequence). V was clipped by 4 bases and J by 6 bases; unmatched bases: 15. The CDR3 is 17 amino acids. This sample comprised peripheral blood, obtained on day 0 of AZD1222 vaccination. This TCR derives from an adult in good health. The J gene is TRBJ2-2, the V gene TRBV5-4; 7 bases line up with TRBD1. The CDR3 spells CASSRTQGNPFSGELFF. Here the CDR3 DNA reads TGTGCCAGCAGCCGCACACAGGGGAATCCCTTTTCCGGGGAGCTGTTTTTT.